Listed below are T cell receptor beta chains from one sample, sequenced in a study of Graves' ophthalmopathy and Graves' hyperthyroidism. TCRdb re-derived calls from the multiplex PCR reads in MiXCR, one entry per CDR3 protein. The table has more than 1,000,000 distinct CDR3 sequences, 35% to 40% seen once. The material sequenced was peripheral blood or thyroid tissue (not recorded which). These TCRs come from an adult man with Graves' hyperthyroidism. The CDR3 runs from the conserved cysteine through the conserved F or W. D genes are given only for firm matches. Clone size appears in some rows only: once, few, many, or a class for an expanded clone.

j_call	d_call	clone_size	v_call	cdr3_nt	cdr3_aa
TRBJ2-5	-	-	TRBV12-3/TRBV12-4	TGTGCCAGCAACGGTTTCTACCAAGAGACCCAGTACTTC	CASNGFYQETQYF
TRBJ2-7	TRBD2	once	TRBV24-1	TGTGCCACCAGTGCTAGCGGGAGCGGCGAGCAGTACTTC	CATSASGSGEQYF
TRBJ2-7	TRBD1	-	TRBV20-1	TGCAGTGCCATTAGACAGGGTGCCTACGAGCAGTACTTC	CSAIRQGAYEQYF
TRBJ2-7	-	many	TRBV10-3	TGTGCCATCAGTGAGTACCCCAGCGCGGCGTTCTACGAGCAGTACTTC	CAISEYPSAAFYEQYF
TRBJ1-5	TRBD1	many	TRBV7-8	TGTGCCAGCAGCTACAGGGGTGAAGGCAATCAGCCCCAGCATTTT	CASSYRGEGNQPQHF
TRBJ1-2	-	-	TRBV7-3	TGTGCCAGCAGCTTAAATCGGTGGGGGGAACGAGGCTACACCTTC	CASSLNRWGERGYTF
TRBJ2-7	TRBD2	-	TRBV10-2	TGTGCCAGCGGCTGGACGGGGATTAGCGGGAGGGCGTCCACCTACGAGCAGTACTTC	CASGWTGISGRASTYEQYF
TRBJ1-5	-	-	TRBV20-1	TGCAGTGCTAGAGATTGGAGAGGGGACAATCAGCCCCAGCATTTT	CSARDWRGDNQPQHF
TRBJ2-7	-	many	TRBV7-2	TGTGCCAGCAGCTTTCTAATGGAGCAGTACTTC	CASSFLMEQYF
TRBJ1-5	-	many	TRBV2	TGTGCCAGCGGGGGTAATCAGCCCCAGCATTTT	CASGGNQPQHF
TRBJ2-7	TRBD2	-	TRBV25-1	TGTGCCAGCAGCCCGCCTAGCGGGGTCGAGCAGTACTTC	CASSPPSGVEQYF
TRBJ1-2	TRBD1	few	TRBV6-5	TGTGCCAGCGTCGGGACAGGGGGAAGTGGCTACACCTTC	CASVGTGGSGYTF
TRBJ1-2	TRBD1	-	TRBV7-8	TGTGCCAGCAGGTCTGGGACAGGGGGCGACTATGGCTACACCTTC	CASRSGTGGDYGYTF
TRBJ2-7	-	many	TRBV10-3	TGTGCCATCAGTGACGCTGGCCAGGGACCTCTCGAGCAGTACTTC	CAISDAGQGPLEQYF
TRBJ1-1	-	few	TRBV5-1	TGCGCCAGCAGCTTGGTACCTGGGGGGCATGAAGCTTTCTTT	CASSLVPGGHEAFF
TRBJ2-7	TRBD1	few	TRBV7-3	TGTGCCAGCAGCTTAACTTATAGGGACAGTGTCGACGAGCAGTACTTC	CASSLTYRDSVDEQYF
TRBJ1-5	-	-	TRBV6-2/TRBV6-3	TGTGCCACCCTTGCAGGGTCCAATCAGCCCCAGCATTTT	CATLAGSNQPQHF
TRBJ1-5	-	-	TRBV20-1	TGCAGTGCCAATACAGCTGGTGAGACCCAGCATTTT	CSANTAGETQHF
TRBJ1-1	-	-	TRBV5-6	TGTGCCAGCAGCTTAAATGGGGGTCTTCGTAGGGGCACTGAAGCTTTCTTT	CASSLNGGLRRGTEAFF
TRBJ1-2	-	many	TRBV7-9	TGTGCCAGCAGCTCTCGACAGGACGTAGTTAACTATGGCTACACCTTC	CASSSRQDVVNYGYTF
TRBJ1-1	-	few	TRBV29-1	TGCAGCGTTGATCTTGGGGTGAACACTGAAGCTTTCTTT	CSVDLGVNTEAFF
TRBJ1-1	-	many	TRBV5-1	TGCGCCAGCAGCTTGGCCAACGCCAGGACGGTAGAGAACACTGAAGCTTTCTTT	CASSLANARTVENTEAFF
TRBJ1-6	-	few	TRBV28	TGTGCCAGCAGTTTCGGATTAGGACAAACAATTAATTCACCCCTCCACTTT	CASSFGLGQTINSPLHF
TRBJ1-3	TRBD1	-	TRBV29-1	TGCAGCGGGGACAGGGGTCTAAACACCATATATTTT	CSGDRGLNTIYF
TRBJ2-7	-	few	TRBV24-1	TGTGCCACCAGTGCCAGCAGTAGCTCCTACGAGCAGTACTTC	CATSASSSSYEQYF
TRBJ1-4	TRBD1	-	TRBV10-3	TGTGCCATCAGTGGGGGACAGGGGGAGAATGAAAAACTGTTTTTT	CAISGGQGENEKLFF
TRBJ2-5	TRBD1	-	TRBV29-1	TGCAGCGTCCGGGACAGGGGGCATTGGGAGACCCAGTACTTC	CSVRDRGHWETQYF
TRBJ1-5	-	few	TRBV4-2	TGTGCCAGCAGCCAAGAAGGCACGGCGAGGACCCAGCATTTT	CASSQEGTARTQHF
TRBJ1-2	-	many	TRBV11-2	TGTGCCAGCAGCTTAGCTCTGACATCTCCTCACTTC	CASSLALTSPHF
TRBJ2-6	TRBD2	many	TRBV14	TGTGCCAGCAGCCAAGGGCCTAGCGGGGGCGACTCTGGGGCCAACGTCCTGACTTTC	CASSQGPSGGDSGANVLTF
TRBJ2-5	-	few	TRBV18	TGTGCCAGCTCACCTAATGTGGCAGGGCAAGAGACCCAGTACTTC	CASSPNVAGQETQYF
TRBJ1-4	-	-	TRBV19	TGTGCCAGTACCAGGAGCCCGGGCGGCATCATTACAACTAATGAAAAACTGTTTTTT	CASTRSPGGIITTNEKLFF
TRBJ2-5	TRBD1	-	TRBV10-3	TGTGCCATCAGTTCCGAGGGGGCGTCCGCGCAGACCCAGTACTTC	CAISSEGASAQTQYF
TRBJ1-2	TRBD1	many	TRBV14	TGTGCCAGCAGCACATCGACAGGGTTAATCTATGGCTACACCTTC	CASSTSTGLIYGYTF
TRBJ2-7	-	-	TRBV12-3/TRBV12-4	TGTGCCAGCACGGTTGAACCGAGGCGGGAGCAGTACTTC	CASTVEPRREQYF
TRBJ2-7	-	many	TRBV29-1	TGCAGCGGCGGGCAGGGAACCTACGAGCAGTACTTC	CSGGQGTYEQYF
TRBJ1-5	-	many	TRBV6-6	TGTGCCAGCACGCCGGGGGGACTCAATCAGCCCCAGCATTTT	CASTPGGLNQPQHF
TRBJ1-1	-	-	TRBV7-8	TGTGCCAGCAGTTACTCGGTAACCTCAGCGGGGACGGGAGAAGCTTTCTTT	CASSYSVTSAGTGEAFF
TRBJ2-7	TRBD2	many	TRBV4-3	TGCGCCAGCAGTGCAGACCCTAGCGGAGGATACGAGCAGTACTTC	CASSADPSGGYEQYF
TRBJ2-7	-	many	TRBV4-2	TGTGCCAGCAGCCAAGTCGGCCCCCATGAACGGATTCGGGTCGAGCAGTACTTC	CASSQVGPHERIRVEQYF
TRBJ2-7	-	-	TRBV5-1	TGCGCCAGCAGCTCGGGCTATACCAGTACCTACGAGCAGTACTTC	CASSSGYTSTYEQYF
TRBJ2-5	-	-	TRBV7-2	TGTGCCAGCAGCTCCAGGGGGGGAAGACGGAACCAAGAGACCCAGTACTTC	CASSSRGGRRNQETQYF
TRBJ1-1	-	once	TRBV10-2	TGCGCCAGCAAGGGGGGCGGAACTGAAGCTTTCTTT	CASKGGGTEAFF
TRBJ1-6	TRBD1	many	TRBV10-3	TGTGCCATCAGTGAGGGGGACAGGTCTTATTCACCCCTCCACTTT	CAISEGDRSYSPLHF
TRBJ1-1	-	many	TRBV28	TGTGCCAGCAGTCAACTGGTGGACACTGAAGCTTTCTTT	CASSQLVDTEAFF
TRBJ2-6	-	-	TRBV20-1	TGCAGTGCTAAACGACTGACTTTC	CSAKRLTF
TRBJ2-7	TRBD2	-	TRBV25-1	TGTGCCAGCAGCCAAACGGGACTAGAGGGGAACGAGCAGTACTTC	CASSQTGLEGNEQYF
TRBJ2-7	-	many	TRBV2	TGTGCCAGCCGACGGGGCGAAACCTACGAGCAGTACTTC	CASRRGETYEQYF
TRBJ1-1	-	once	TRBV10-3	TGTGCCATCAGTGATGGGGATGGGAGCACTGAAGCTTTCTTT	CAISDGDGSTEAFF
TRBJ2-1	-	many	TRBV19	TGTGCCAGTAGTATACAACCAGGATACAATGAGCAGTTCTTC	CASSIQPGYNEQFF
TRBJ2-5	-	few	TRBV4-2	TGTGCCAGCAGCCGATACAAGGGGTACCAAGAGACCCAGTACTTC	CASSRYKGYQETQYF
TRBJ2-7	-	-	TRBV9	TGTGCCAGCAGCCACCCCCAAGGGGGGAACGAGCAGTACTTC	CASSHPQGGNEQYF
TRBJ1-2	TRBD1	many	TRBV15	TGTGCCACCAGCGCGGGACAGGGGCTTAACTATGGCTACACCTTC	CATSAGQGLNYGYTF